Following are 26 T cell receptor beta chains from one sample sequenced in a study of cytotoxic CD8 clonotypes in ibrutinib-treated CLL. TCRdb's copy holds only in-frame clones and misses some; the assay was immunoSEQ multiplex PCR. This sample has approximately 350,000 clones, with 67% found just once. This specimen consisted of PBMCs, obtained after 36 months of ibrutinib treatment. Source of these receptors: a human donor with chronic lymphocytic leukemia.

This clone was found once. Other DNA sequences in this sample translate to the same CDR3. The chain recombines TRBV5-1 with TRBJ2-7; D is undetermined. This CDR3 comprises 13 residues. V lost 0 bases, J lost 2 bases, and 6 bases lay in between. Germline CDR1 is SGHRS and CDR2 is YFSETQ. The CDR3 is CASSLGPPYEQYF. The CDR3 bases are TGCGCCAGCAGCTTGGGACCGCCCTACGAGCAGTACTTC.

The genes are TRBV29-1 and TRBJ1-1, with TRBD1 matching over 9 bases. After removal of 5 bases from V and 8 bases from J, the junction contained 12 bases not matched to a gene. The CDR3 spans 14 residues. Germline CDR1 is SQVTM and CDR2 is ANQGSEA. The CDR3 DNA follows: TGCAGCGTTTTTAACAGGGGGCGCAGGACCGAAGCTTTCTTT. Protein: CSVFNRGRRTEAFF.

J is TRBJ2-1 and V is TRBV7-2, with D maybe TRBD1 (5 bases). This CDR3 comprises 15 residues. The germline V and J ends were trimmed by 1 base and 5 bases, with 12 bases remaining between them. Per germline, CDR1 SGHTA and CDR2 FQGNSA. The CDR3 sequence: CASSLGGAADNEQFF. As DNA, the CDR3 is TGTGCCAGCAGCTTAGGTGGGGCCGCGGACAATGAGCAGTTCTTC.

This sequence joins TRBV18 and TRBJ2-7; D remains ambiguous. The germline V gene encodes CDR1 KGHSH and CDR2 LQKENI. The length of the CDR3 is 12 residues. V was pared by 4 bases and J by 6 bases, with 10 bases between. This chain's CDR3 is CASSLPLGEQYF. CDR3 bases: TGTGCCAGCTCACTCCCCCTGGGCGAGCAGTACTTC.

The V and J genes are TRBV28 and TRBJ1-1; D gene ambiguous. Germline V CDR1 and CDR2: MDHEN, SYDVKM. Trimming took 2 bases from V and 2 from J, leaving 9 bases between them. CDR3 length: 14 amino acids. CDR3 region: CASSLNGPNTEAFF. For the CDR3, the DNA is TGTGCCAGCAGTTTAAACGGACCTAACACTGAAGCTTTCTTT.

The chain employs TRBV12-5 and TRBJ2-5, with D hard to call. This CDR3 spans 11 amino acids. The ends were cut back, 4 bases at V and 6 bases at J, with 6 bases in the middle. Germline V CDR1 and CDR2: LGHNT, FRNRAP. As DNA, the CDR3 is TGTGCTAGTGGTTCCCGGAAGACCCAGTACTTC. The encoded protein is CASGSRKTQYF.

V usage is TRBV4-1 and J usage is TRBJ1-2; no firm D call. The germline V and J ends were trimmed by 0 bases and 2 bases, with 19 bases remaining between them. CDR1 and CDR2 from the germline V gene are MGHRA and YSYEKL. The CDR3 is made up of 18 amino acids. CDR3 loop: CASSQDPPGRGRNYGYTF. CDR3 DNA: TGCGCCAGCAGCCAAGATCCCCCCGGACGAGGGAGAAACTATGGCTACACCTTC.

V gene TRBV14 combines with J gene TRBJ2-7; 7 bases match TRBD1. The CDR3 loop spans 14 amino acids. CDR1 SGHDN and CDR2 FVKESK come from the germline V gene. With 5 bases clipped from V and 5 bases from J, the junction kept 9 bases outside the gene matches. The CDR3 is CASSVRQGVHEQYF. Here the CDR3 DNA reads TGTGCCAGCAGCGTTAGACAGGGCGTCCACGAGCAGTACTTC.

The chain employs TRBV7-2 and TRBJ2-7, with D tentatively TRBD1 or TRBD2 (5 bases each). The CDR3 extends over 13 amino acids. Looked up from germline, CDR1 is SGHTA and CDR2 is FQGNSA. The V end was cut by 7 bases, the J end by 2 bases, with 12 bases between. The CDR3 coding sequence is TGTGCCAGCAAATGGGGGTCACCCTACGAGCAGTACTTC. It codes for CASKWGSPYEQYF.

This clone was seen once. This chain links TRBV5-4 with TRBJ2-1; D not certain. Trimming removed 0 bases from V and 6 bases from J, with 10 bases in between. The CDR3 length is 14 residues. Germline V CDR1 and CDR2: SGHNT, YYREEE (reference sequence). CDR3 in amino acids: CASSLVGWGNEQFF. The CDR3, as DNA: TGTGCCAGCAGCTTGGTAGGATGGGGCAATGAGCAGTTCTTC.

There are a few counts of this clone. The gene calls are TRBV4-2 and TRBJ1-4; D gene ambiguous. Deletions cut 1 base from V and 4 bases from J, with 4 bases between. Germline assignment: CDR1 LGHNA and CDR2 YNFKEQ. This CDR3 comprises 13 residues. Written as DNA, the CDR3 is TGTGCCAGCAGCCAAGGGGATAATGAAAAACTGTTTTTT. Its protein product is CASSQGDNEKLFF.

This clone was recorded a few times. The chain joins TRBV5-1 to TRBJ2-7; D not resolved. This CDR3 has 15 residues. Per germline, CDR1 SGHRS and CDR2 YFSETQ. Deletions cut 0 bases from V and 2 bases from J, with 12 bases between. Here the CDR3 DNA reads TGCGCCAGCAGCTTGGTACTGACGGAACCCTACGAGCAGTACTTC. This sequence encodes CASSLVLTEPYEQYF.

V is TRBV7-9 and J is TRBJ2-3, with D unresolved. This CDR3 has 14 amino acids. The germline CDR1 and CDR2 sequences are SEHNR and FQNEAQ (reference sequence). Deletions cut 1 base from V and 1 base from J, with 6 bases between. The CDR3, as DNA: TGTGCCAGCAGCTTAGAAGTTGGCACAGATACGCAGTATTTT. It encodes CASSLEVGTDTQYF.

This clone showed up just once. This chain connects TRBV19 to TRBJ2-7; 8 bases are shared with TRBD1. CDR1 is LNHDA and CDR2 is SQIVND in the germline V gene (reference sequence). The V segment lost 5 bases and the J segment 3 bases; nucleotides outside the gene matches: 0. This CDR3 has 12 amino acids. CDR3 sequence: CASSGQGYEQYF. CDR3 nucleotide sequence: TGTGCCAGTAGTGGACAGGGCTACGAGCAGTACTTC.

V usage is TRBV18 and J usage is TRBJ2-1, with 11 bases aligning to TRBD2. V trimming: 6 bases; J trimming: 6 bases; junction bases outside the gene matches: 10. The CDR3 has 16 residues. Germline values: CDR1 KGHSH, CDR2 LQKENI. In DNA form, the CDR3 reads TGTGCCAGCTCCCCGAGTTCTAGCGGGAGGTTCAATGAGCAGTTCTTC. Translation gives CASSPSSSGRFNEQFF.

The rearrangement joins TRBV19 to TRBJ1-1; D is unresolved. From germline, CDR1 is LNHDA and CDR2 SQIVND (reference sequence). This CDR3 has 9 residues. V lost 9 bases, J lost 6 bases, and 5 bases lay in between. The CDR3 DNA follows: TGTGCCAGCGGGCCTGAAGCTTTCTTT. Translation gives CASGPEAFF. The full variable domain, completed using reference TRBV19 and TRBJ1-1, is DGGITQSPKYLFRKEGQNVTLSCEQNLNHDAMYWYRQDPGQGLRLIYYSQIVNDFQKGDIAEGYSVSREKKESFPLTVTSAQKNPTAFYLCASGPEAFFGQGTRLTVV.

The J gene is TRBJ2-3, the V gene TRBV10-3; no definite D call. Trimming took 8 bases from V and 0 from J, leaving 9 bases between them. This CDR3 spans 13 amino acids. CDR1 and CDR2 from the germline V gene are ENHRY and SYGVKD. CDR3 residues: CAIGRSSTDTQYF. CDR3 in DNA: TGTGCCATCGGCCGCAGCAGCACAGATACGCAGTATTTT.

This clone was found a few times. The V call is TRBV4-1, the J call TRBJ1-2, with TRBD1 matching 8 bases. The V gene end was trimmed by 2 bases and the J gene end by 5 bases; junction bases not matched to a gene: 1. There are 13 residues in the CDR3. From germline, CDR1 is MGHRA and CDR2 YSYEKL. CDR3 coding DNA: TGCGCCAGCAGCCAACGGACAGGGTATGGCTACACCTTC. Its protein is CASSQRTGYGYTF.

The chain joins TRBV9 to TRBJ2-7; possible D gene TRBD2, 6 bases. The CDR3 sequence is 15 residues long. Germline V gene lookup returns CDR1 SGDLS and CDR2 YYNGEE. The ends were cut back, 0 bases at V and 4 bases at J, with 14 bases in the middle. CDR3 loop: CASSVASDSDYEQYF. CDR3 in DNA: TGTGCCAGCAGCGTAGCTAGCGACAGTGATTACGAGCAGTACTTC.

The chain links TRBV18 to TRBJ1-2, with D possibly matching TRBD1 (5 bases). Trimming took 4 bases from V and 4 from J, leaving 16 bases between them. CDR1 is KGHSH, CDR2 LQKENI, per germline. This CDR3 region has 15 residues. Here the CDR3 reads CASSQQTAGLYGYTF. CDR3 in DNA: TGTGCCAGCTCACAACAGACAGCCGGACTCTATGGCTACACCTTC.

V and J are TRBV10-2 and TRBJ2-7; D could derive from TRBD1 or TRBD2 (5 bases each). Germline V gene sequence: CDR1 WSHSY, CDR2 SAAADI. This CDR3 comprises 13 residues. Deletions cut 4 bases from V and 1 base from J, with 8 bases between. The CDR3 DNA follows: TGCGCCAGCAGTGGAGGGGAGTCCTACGAGCAGTACTTC. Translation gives CASSGGESYEQYF.

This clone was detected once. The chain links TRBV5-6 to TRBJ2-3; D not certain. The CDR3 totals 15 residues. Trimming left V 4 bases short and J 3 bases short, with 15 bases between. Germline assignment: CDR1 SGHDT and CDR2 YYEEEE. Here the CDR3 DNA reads TGTGCCAGCAGCACGGGCGGAAGATTGACAGATACGCAGTATTTT. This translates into CASSTGGRLTDTQYF.

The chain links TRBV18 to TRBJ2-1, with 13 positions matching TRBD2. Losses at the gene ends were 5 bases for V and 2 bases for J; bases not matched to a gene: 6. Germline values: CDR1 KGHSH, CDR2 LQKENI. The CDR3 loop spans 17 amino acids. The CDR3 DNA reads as TGTGCCAGCTCATGGACTAGCGGGAGTGGCCCCTACAATGAGCAGTTCTTC. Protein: CASSWTSGSGPYNEQFF.

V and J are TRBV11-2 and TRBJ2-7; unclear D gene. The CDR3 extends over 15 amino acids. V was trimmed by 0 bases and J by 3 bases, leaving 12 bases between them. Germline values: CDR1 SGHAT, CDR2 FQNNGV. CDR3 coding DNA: TGTGCCAGCAGCTTAGATCAAGTCAGTAACTACGAGCAGTACTTC. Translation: CASSLDQVSNYEQYF.

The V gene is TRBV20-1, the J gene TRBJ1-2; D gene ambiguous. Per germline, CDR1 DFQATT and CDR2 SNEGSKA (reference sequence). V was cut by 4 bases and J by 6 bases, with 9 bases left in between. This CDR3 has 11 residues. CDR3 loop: CSANGVDGYTF. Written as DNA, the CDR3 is TGCAGTGCTAACGGAGTAGATGGCTACACCTTC.

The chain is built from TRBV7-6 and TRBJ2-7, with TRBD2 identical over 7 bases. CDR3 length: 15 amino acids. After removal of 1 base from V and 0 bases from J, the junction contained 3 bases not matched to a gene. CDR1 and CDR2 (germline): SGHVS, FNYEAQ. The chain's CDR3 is CASSLGGGTSYEQYF. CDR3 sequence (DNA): TGTGCCAGCAGCTTAGGGGGGGGGACCTCCTACGAGCAGTACTTC.